This entry features one TCR beta chain sequence. Method: immunoSEQ multiplex PCR; TCRdb's copy keeps in-frame clones and lacks some. The sample carries over 200,000 clones, 88% recorded once. The CDR3 is 19 residues long. Germline V gene data show CDR1 as SGDLS and CDR2 as YYNGEE. The V and J ends lost 4 bases and 3 bases, in that order; junction bases with no gene match: 11. This record comes from a study of blood T cell repertoires in COVID-19. The origin of this receptor is a human donor in a cohort sampled during active COVID-19. Sequencing was done on a sample of peripheral blood. The chain uses TRBV9 and TRBJ2-6; 12 bases line up with TRBD1. The CDR3 DNA follows: TGTGCCAGCAGCTTTCGTGGGACAGGGGGCGTTCATGGGGCCAACGTCCTGACTTTC. Protein: CASSFRGTGGVHGANVLTF. The full variable domain, rest sourced from reference TRBV9 and TRBJ2-6, is DSGVTQTPKHLITATGQRVTLRCSPRSGDLSVYWYQQSLDQGLQFLIQYYNGEERAKGNILERFSAQQFPDLHSELNLSSLELGDSALYFCASSFRGTGGVHGANVLTFGAGSRLTVL.